This is a list of T cell receptor beta chains from one sample in a study of cytomegalovirus exposure and HLA in healthy donors. The data were produced by immunoSEQ multiplex PCR, yet TCRdb's version contains in-frame clones alone and is incomplete. The sample lists roughly 140,000 clones, over 60% occurring once. Sequencing was done on a sample of PBMCs. These receptors originate from a male donor in good health and CMV-seronegative. Both conserved end residues are part of each CDR3. The order of the fields is J gene, V gene, clone size, D gene, CDR3 DNA, CDR3 protein. A D gene is named only where the DNA matches it firmly. The size field is filled for only some rows; it gives once, few, many or a size class.

>TRBJ2-2|TRBV5-4|.|.
TGTGCCAGCAGCTTGTATTATGGGGCTGCGAACACCGGGGAGCTGTTTTTT
CASSLYYGAANTGELFF
>TRBJ2-7|TRBV27|once|.
TGTGCCAGCAGTTTCGACAGCTCCGGGTCCTACGAGCAGTACTTC
CASSFDSSGSYEQYF
>TRBJ2-7|TRBV7-3|.|TRBD2
TGTGCCAGCAGGTCCGGGACTAGCGGGAGTTTTGGCGAGCAGTACTTC
CASRSGTSGSFGEQYF
>TRBJ1-1|TRBV18|.|TRBD1
TGTGCCAGCTCACGGGGACAGGCGTCGGACACTGAAGCTTTCTTT
CASSRGQASDTEAFF
>TRBJ2-5|TRBV18|.|.
TGTGCCAGCTCACCGGGGAGTAGAGAGACCCAGTACTTC
CASSPGSRETQYF
>TRBJ1-2|TRBV7-3|.|.
TGTGCCAGCAGCGCAGAACCGACAAGGCCACAGAGACACTATGGCTACACCTTC
CASSAEPTRPQRHYGYTF
>TRBJ1-1|TRBV27|.|.
TGTGCCAGCAGTTTCGTACATGGAGGGGAAAGCACTGAAGCTTTCTTT
CASSFVHGGESTEAFF
>TRBJ2-7|TRBV18|.|TRBD2
TGTGCCAGCTCAAGACTAGCGGGAGAAGGCGAGCAGTACTTC
CASSRLAGEGEQYF
>TRBJ1-4|TRBV30|.|.
TGTGCCTGGAGTGTACTACAGGGCTTTAATGAAAAACTGTTTTTT
CAWSVLQGFNEKLFF
>TRBJ2-3|TRBV6-4|few|TRBD1
TGTGCCAGCAGTGAAGAGGCAGGGGGCGCAGATACGCAGTATTTT
CASSEEAGGADTQYF
>TRBJ2-1|TRBV2|.|.
TGTGCCAGCAGCGCTGTGGCAGTTTACAATGAGCAGTTCTTC
CASSAVAVYNEQFF
>TRBJ2-1|TRBV6-1|.|TRBD1
TGTGCCAGCAGTGAATGGGTAGGGGGCACTTACAATGAGCAGTTCTTC
CASSEWVGGTYNEQFF
>TRBJ1-1|TRBV18|.|TRBD1
TGTGCCAGCTCACCAGGACAGGGGGCTCTGAACACTGAAGCTTTCTTT
CASSPGQGALNTEAFF
>TRBJ1-3|TRBV7-2|.|.
TGTGCCAGCAGCTTACACCGGACGGGGAACTCTGGAAACACCATATATTTT
CASSLHRTGNSGNTIYF
>TRBJ1-3|TRBV7-9|once|.
TGTTCCGTCCCCTCCCCGCGAGGAAACACCATATATTTT
CSVPSPRGNTIYF
>TRBJ2-1|TRBV25-1|.|.
TGTGCCAGCAGTGAACCCTCTCGCTCCTACAATGAGCAGTTCTTC
CASSEPSRSYNEQFF
>TRBJ2-1|TRBV29-1|.|.
TGCAGCGGCAGCGAGTCCTACAATGAGCAGTTCTTC
CSGSESYNEQFF
>TRBJ1-2|TRBV7-3|once|TRBD1
TGTGCCAGCAGCTCGGGACAGGGGGACTATGGCTACACCTTC
CASSSGQGDYGYTF
>TRBJ2-2|TRBV6-1|.|TRBD1
TGTGCCAGCAGTGAAACCGGGACAGGGATCGGGGAGCTGTTTTTT
CASSETGTGIGELFF
>TRBJ2-7|TRBV27|.|TRBD2
TGTGCCAGCAGTCGGGAGGGGTACGAGCAGTACTTC
CASSREGYEQYF
>TRBJ2-2|TRBV7-3|.|TRBD1
TGTGCCAGCAGCTTCGGACAGGGACAACCAGGCACCGGGGAGCTGTTTTTT
CASSFGQGQPGTGELFF
>TRBJ2-3|TRBV7-9|once|.
TGTGCCAGCAGACCGAGTTCAGGGGTCGATACGCAGTATTTT
CASRPSSGVDTQYF
>TRBJ2-1|TRBV5-6|once|TRBD1
TGTGCCAGCAGCCAGGGGACAGGGTTCTACAATGAGCAGTTCTTC
CASSQGTGFYNEQFF
>TRBJ1-2|TRBV5-4|once|TRBD1
TGTGCCAGCAGCTTGGGGGGACAGGGAAGGTTCTACACCTTC
CASSLGGQGRFYTF
>TRBJ1-6|TRBV5-1|once|.
TGCGCCAGCAGCTGGGGCCTGGGCCCGGATTCACCCCTCCACTTT
CASSWGLGPDSPLHF
>TRBJ1-5|TRBV7-9|.|.
TGTTCCAGCAGCAAAGACAGGATCAATCAGCCCCAGCATTTT
CSSSKDRINQPQHF
>TRBJ1-1|TRBV2|.|.
TGTGCCAGCAAGGGCGAGGGGGAAACTTTCTTT
CASKGEGETFF
>TRBJ1-3|TRBV6-6|.|TRBD1
TGTGCCAGCCAGGCAGGGGGGTACGGAAACACCATATATTTT
CASQAGGYGNTIYF
>TRBJ2-7|TRBV7-2|.|TRBD1
TGTGCCAGCAGCTTACGGGGGGGACAGGGGGCGAGAGAGCAGTACTTC
CASSLRGGQGAREQYF
>TRBJ2-1|TRBV4-2|.|TRBD1
TGTGCCAGCAGCCAAGAGGCCGGGACAGGGGGCGATGAGCAGTTCTTC
CASSQEAGTGGDEQFF
>TRBJ1-4|TRBV10-2|few|.
TGCGCCAGCACGCCCACGGTACATGAAAAACTGTTTTTT
CASTPTVHEKLFF
>TRBJ2-1|TRBV11-2|few|TRBD2
TGTGCCAGCAGCCCCGCCGGGACTACCCGGGGTGAGCAGTTCTTC
CASSPAGTTRGEQFF
>TRBJ1-1|TRBV12-5|.|.
TGTGCTAGTGGTTTGGTACAGGCGAACACTGAAGCTTTCTTT
CASGLVQANTEAFF
>TRBJ1-1|TRBV27|.|TRBD1
TGTGCCAGCAGACACAGGGGTAGCCCGAACACTGAAGCTTTCTTT
CASRHRGSPNTEAFF
>TRBJ2-5|TRBV11-3|.|.
TGTGCCAGCTCAAGGGGTGGAGAGACCCAGTACTTC
CASSRGGETQYF
>TRBJ2-7|TRBV11-1|few|TRBD1
TGTGCCAGCAGCCCGGACAGGAGCTCCTACGAGCAGTACTTC
CASSPDRSSYEQYF
>TRBJ1-2|TRBV11-2|.|.
TGTGCCAGCAGCTCGGCAGGTGGCTACACCTTC
CASSSAGGYTF
>TRBJ2-2|TRBV5-1|once|.
TGCGCCACCCAGACTAACACCGGGGAGCTGTTTTTT
CATQTNTGELFF
>TRBJ2-2|TRBV11-1|.|TRBD1
TGTGCCAGCAGAGGACAGGGACCCGGGGAGCTGTTTTTT
CASRGQGPGELFF
>TRBJ2-5|TRBV6-5|few|.
TGTGCCTCACAGAGATTCGGCCAAGAGACCCAGTACTTC
CASQRFGQETQYF
>TRBJ1-2|TRBV30|.|TRBD1
TGTGCCTGGGCACGGGACAGGGGGTCTGGCTACACCTTC
CAWARDRGSGYTF
>TRBJ2-7|TRBV15|few|.
TGTGCCACCAGCAGAGAGAACAGGGACTACGAGCAGTACTTC
CATSRENRDYEQYF
>TRBJ2-7|TRBV18|.|TRBD2
TGTGCCAGCTCAACGGGACTAGCGGGAGTGCACGAGCAGTACTTC
CASSTGLAGVHEQYF
>TRBJ1-3|TRBV7-9|.|TRBD1
TGTGCCAGCAGCCCAGGGACAGGAGTAGGAAACACCATATATTTT
CASSPGTGVGNTIYF
>TRBJ2-3|TRBV7-2|once|.
TGTGCCAGCAGCTTAGGTAGCCCAGATACGCAGTATTTT
CASSLGSPDTQYF
>TRBJ2-2|TRBV7-9|.|.
TGTTCCAGCAGCCGACTAATCACCGGGGAGCTGTTTTTT
CSSSRLITGELFF
>TRBJ1-1|TRBV19|.|.
TGTGCCAGTAGTACCTTGGCAGGGAACACTGAAGCTTTCTTT
CASSTLAGNTEAFF
>TRBJ1-3|TRBV29-1|.|TRBD1
TGCAGCGTGGGACGACAGGGAGGAAACACCATATATTTT
CSVGRQGGNTIYF
>TRBJ2-1|TRBV5-1|.|.
TGCGCCAGCAGTGCCGACAGGTTCGGGCAGTTCTTC
CASSADRFGQFF
>TRBJ2-6|TRBV10-3|.|TRBD2
TGTGCCATCAGTGCTGGGGAGGGACCCTCTGGGGCCAACGTCCTGACTTTC
CAISAGEGPSGANVLTF
>TRBJ1-2|TRBV5-6|.|TRBD1
TGTGCCAGCAGCTTGGGGACAGGGGTTAACTATGGCTACACCTTC
CASSLGTGVNYGYTF
>TRBJ1-1|TRBV2|once|TRBD1
TGTGCCAGCCAACGTGACAGGGCTTCAAAGAACACTGAAGCTTTCTTT
CASQRDRASKNTEAFF
>TRBJ1-1|TRBV25-1|.|TRBD1
TGTGCCAGCAGCAGGGACAGCGCGTACACTGAAGCTTTCTTT
CASSRDSAYTEAFF
>TRBJ2-7|TRBV19|few|TRBD1
TGTGCCAGTAGCACACAGGGGGTCCCCTACGAGCAGTACTTC
CASSTQGVPYEQYF
>TRBJ2-3|TRBV5-1|.|.
TGCGCCAGCAGCTTGGGGGGGCCAGCAGATACGCAGTATTTT
CASSLGGPADTQYF
>TRBJ2-1|TRBV7-2|.|TRBD1
TGTGCCAGCAGCCCTGGCGGCACAGGGGGACCCAATGAGCAGTTCTTC
CASSPGGTGGPNEQFF
>TRBJ1-2|TRBV29-1|.|.
TGCAGCGTTGAGGGCAGCGGCTATGGCTACACCTTC
CSVEGSGYGYTF